Below are 13 T cell receptor beta chains sequenced from a single sample in a study of blood T cell repertoires in COVID-19. Data came from immunoSEQ multiplex PCR; TCRdb stores just in-frame clones and leaves some out. The sample gives approximately 70,000 clones, 80% to 85% of which show up once; 9% to 10% is in the top ten. The sample was peripheral blood. The receptor set was obtained from a woman older than 75 with acute or convalescent COVID-19.

V usage is TRBV28 and J usage is TRBJ1-6; D remains ambiguous. Germline V gene data show CDR1 as MDHEN and CDR2 as SYDVKM. The V end lost 2 bases, the J end lost 11 bases, and 10 bases lay between the germline ends. The CDR3 is 13 residues long. CDR3 loop: CASSLSLWPPLHF. DNA of the CDR3: TGTGCCAGCAGTTTAAGTCTGTGGCCACCCCTCCACTTT.

This clone was recorded once. V is TRBV2 and J is TRBJ1-2, with 10 bases aligning to TRBD1. Germline V gene data show CDR1 as SNHLY and CDR2 as FYNNEI. With 6 bases clipped from V and 5 bases from J, the junction kept 9 bases outside the gene matches. The CDR3 consists of 15 residues. This CDR3 is CASRDRGVDRYGYTF. The CDR3 DNA reads as TGTGCCAGCAGGGACAGGGGGGTTGATCGGTATGGCTACACCTTC.

The chain uses TRBV3-1 (or the pseudogene TRBV3-2) and TRBJ2-5; 7 bases match TRBD2. This CDR3 comprises 15 residues. With 3 bases clipped from V and 2 bases from J, the junction kept 6 bases outside the gene matches. CDR1 is LGHDT and CDR2 is YNNKEL in the germline V gene (reference sequence). The CDR3 DNA follows: TGTGCCAGCAGCCAGAATGTGGGGGGGCAAGAGACCCAGTACTTC. It yields the protein CASSQNVGGQETQYF.

V gene TRBV5-8 combines with J gene TRBJ1-6; no clear D. Germline V gene sequence: CDR1 SGHTS, CDR2 YDEGEE. Trimming removed 0 bases at V and 7 bases at J, with 17 bases between. The length of the CDR3 is 17 residues. CDR3 coding DNA: TGTGCCAGCAGCTTGGAGTCCTCCGCAGGATGGAATTCACCCCTCCACTTT. Its translation is CASSLESSAGWNSPLHF. Complete variable domain (other parts from reference TRBV5-8 and TRBJ1-6): EAGVTQSPTHLIKTRGQQATLRCSPISGHTSVYWYQQALGLGLQFLLWYDEGEERNRGNFPPRFSGRQFPNYSSELNVNALELEDSALYLCASSLESSAGWNSPLHFGNGTRLTVT.

V is TRBV7-8 and J is TRBJ2-1; 11 bases are shared with TRBD2. The V gene end was trimmed by 5 bases and the J gene end by 2 bases; junction bases not matched to a gene: 2. The CDR3 length is 15 residues. Germline CDR1 is SGHVS and CDR2 is FQNEAQ. CDR3 DNA sequence: TGTGCCAGCAGCATACTAGCGGGGGCCTACAATGAGCAGTTCTTC. Its protein is CASSILAGAYNEQFF. The full variable domain, completed using reference TRBV7-8 and TRBJ2-1, is GAGVSQSPRYKVAKRGQDVALRCDPISGHVSLFWYQQALGQGPEFLTYFQNEAQLDKSGLPSDRFFAERPEGSVSTLKIQRTQQEDSAVYLCASSILAGAYNEQFFGPGTRLTVL.

The chain recombines TRBV29-1 with TRBJ1-2; TRBD1 matches at 7 bases. After removal of 5 bases from V and 4 bases from J, the junction contained 4 bases not matched to a gene. The CDR3 totals 12 residues. Germline V gives CDR1 SQVTM, CDR2 ANQGSEA. The CDR3 DNA reads TGCAGCGTTCTTAGACAGGGCTATGGCTACACCTTC. Its translation: CSVLRQGYGYTF.

The table lists this clone with a count of one. The gene calls are TRBV11-3 and TRBJ1-3, with 7 bases aligning to TRBD1. The CDR3 totals 15 residues. V was clipped by 5 bases and J by 4 bases; unmatched bases: 8. CDR1 and CDR2 from the germline V gene are SGHNT and YENEEA. CDR3 residues: CASSMTGTKGNTIYF. As DNA, the CDR3 is TGTGCCAGCAGCATGACAGGGACCAAAGGAAACACCATATATTTT.

The gene calls are TRBV27 and TRBJ2-7, with D possibly TRBD1 on 6 matching bases. Germline loops: CDR1 MNHEY, CDR2 SMNVEV (reference sequence). This CDR3 region has 14 residues. V dropped 4 bases and J dropped 6 bases, with 16 bases sitting between them. The CDR3 protein is CASSSGYRAAEQYF. CDR3 coding DNA: TGTGCCAGCAGTTCAGGGTACAGGGCGGCCGAGCAGTACTTC.

The CDR3 DNA follows: TGTGCCAGCTCACCGCTGGGACAGGCCATACCTTCATATAATTCACCCCTCCACTTT. This sequence encodes CASSPLGQAIPSYNSPLHF. This chain connects TRBV18 to TRBJ1-6, with 8 positions matching TRBD1. V lost 3 bases to trimming and J lost 4 bases; unmatched junction nucleotides: 14. Germline V gives CDR1 KGHSH, CDR2 LQKENI. This CDR3 region has 19 residues.

V usage is TRBV6-5 and J usage is TRBJ1-1, with D unresolved. Trimming removed 0 bases at V and 0 bases at J, with 11 bases between. CDR3 size: 16 residues. CDR1 and CDR2 from the germline V gene are MNHEY and SVGAGI. The CDR3 loop is CASSYSIASVNTEAFF. The DNA of the CDR3 is TGTGCCAGCAGTTACTCGATCGCCTCGGTGAACACTGAAGCTTTCTTT.

The chain employs TRBV3-1 (or the pseudogene TRBV3-2) and TRBJ2-2; 13 bases agree with TRBD2. This CDR3 contains 17 residues. Germline V gene lookup returns CDR1 LGHDT and CDR2 YNNKEL (reference sequence). The V segment lost 4 bases and the J segment 2 bases; nucleotides outside the gene matches: 4. CDR3 loop: CASSPRTSGGNTGELFF. CDR3 bases: TGTGCCAGCAGCCCCCGGACTAGCGGGGGAAACACCGGGGAGCTGTTTTTT.

The chain uses TRBV19 and TRBJ2-2; 7 bases align to TRBD1. Unmatched junction bases numbered 12, after V lost 5 bases and J lost 6 bases. The CDR3 consists of 16 residues. Germline assignment: CDR1 LNHDA and CDR2 SQIVND (reference sequence). CDR3 sequence reads: CASSHHPGQRSGELFF. The CDR3 DNA sequence: TGTGCCAGTAGTCATCATCCGGGACAGAGGTCCGGGGAGCTGTTTTTT.

This chain links TRBV5-1 with TRBJ1-1; D ambiguous. From germline, CDR1 is SGHRS and CDR2 YFSETQ. The CDR3 extends over 17 amino acids. Trimming pared 0 bases from V and 0 bases from J, leaving 15 bases between. The CDR3, as DNA: TGCGCCAGCAGCTTGGTATTAAACAGTGTAATGAACACTGAAGCTTTCTTT. This sequence encodes CASSLVLNSVMNTEAFF.